The 16 T cell receptor beta chains below come from one sample, sequenced in a study of cytomegalovirus exposure and HLA in healthy donors. The primer mix had 60 Vbeta and 13 Jbeta primers. Method: immunoSEQ multiplex PCR; TCRdb's copy keeps in-frame clones and lacks some. The table includes about 120,000 clones, about 80% detected once. The sample consisted of PBMCs. These receptors all stem from a woman in her late teens or twenties in good health and CMV-seropositive.

This clone showed up just a few times. The V gene is TRBV5-1, the J gene TRBJ2-2; 9 nucleotides match TRBD1. Germline CDR1 is SGHRS and CDR2 is YFSETQ. The V segment lost 1 base and the J segment 6 bases; nucleotides outside the gene matches: 4. This CDR3 spans 15 amino acids. The CDR3 DNA is TGCGCCAGCAGCTTGACAGGGGGCGCGCCCGGGGAGCTGTTTTTT. Its translation is CASSLTGGAPGELFF.

V gene TRBV5-1 combines with J gene TRBJ1-3; a possible D gene is TRBD1 (6 bases). CDR3 size: 14 residues. V was trimmed by 0 bases and J by 4 bases, leaving 8 bases between them. The germline V gene encodes CDR1 SGHRS and CDR2 YFSETQ. CDR3 protein: CASSLGTAGNTIYF. In DNA, the CDR3 is TGCGCCAGCAGCTTGGGGACAGCCGGAAACACCATATATTTT. The variable domain in full, with the rest retrieved from reference TRBV5-1 and TRBJ1-3, is KAGVTQTPRYLIKTRGQQVTLSCSPISGHRSVSWYQQTPGQGLQFLFEYFSETQRNKGNFPGRFSGRQFSNSRSEMNVSTLELGDSALYLCASSLGTAGNTIYFGEGSWLTVV.

The rearrangement links TRBV11-2 to TRBJ2-7; D gene unclear. V lost 5 bases and J lost 2, with 4 bases in between. Germline V lookup: CDR1 SGHAT, CDR2 FQNNGV. The CDR3 is 11 amino acids. As DNA, the CDR3 is TGTGCCAGCAGCCCCGCCTACGAGCAGTACTTC. Amino acids: CASSPAYEQYF.

The chain joins TRBV28 to TRBJ2-7, with D perhaps matching TRBD1 (5 bases). Deletions cut 3 bases from V and 1 base from J, with 10 bases between. Germline values: CDR1 MDHEN, CDR2 SYDVKM. The CDR3 loop spans 14 amino acids. The CDR3 is CASSFTGPSYEQYF. In DNA form, the CDR3 reads TGTGCCAGCAGTTTTACAGGTCCATCCTACGAGCAGTACTTC. The full variable domain, in which reference TRBV28 and TRBJ2-7 provide the parts outside the CDR3, is DVKVTQSSRYLVKRTGEKVFLECVQDMDHENMFWYRQDPGLGLRLIYFSYDVKMKEKGDIPEGYSVSREKKERFSLILESASTNQTSMYLCASSFTGPSYEQYFGPGTRLTVT.

The chain carries TRBV5-6 and TRBJ1-1; D is perhaps TRBD1 (5 bases). Germline V lookup: CDR1 SGHDT, CDR2 YYEEEE. This CDR3 has 14 amino acids. Trimming removed 0 bases from V and 1 base from J, with 7 bases in between. The DNA for the CDR3 is TGTGCCAGCAGCTTGGTCGACAGGAACACTGAAGCTTTCTTT. It yields the protein CASSLVDRNTEAFF.

This clone was found once. This chain links TRBV5-1 with TRBJ1-5, with 8 bases identical to TRBD1. This CDR3 is 15 amino acids long. V lost 0 bases, J lost 5 bases, and 4 bases stayed unmatched. Germline CDR1 SGHRS, CDR2 YFSETQ. CDR3 loop: CASSLDDRGDQPQHF. CDR3 coding DNA: TGCGCCAGCAGCTTGGACGACAGGGGAGATCAGCCCCAGCATTTT.

The V gene is TRBV2, the J gene TRBJ1-2; maybe TRBD1 (6 bases). CDR3 length: 14 amino acids. The V gene's germline CDR1 is SNHLY and CDR2 FYNNEI. V lost 6 bases and J 5 bases, leaving 16 bases between the germline ends. The CDR3 region is CASSETGLWYGYTF. As DNA, the CDR3 is TGTGCCAGCAGCGAAACAGGGCTTTGGTATGGCTACACCTTC.

The J gene is TRBJ1-2, the V gene TRBV19; 9 nucleotides line up with TRBD1. Germline V gives CDR1 LNHDA, CDR2 SQIVND (reference sequence). Trimming at V came to 6 bases and at J to 8 bases, leaving 13 bases not matched to a gene. The CDR3 runs to 15 residues. The CDR3 nucleotides read TGTGCCAGTAGCCCACTACAGGGGGCGCCTAGGGGCTACACCTTC. It encodes CASSPLQGAPRGYTF.

V usage is TRBV5-4 and J usage is TRBJ2-3; possible D gene TRBD1, 6 bases. The V and J ends lost 3 bases and 2 bases respectively, with 13 bases between them. The CDR3 contains 15 residues. The germline CDR1 and CDR2 sequences are SGHNT and YYREEE (reference sequence). CDR3 residues: CASSSITGSTDTQYF. The CDR3, as DNA: TGTGCCAGCAGCTCCATAACAGGGTCCACAGATACGCAGTATTTT.

This clone was observed once. The chain is built from TRBV30 and TRBJ1-2; D gene unclear. CDR3 size: 13 residues. Germline V gene data show CDR1 as GTSNPN and CDR2 as SVGIG (reference sequence). V lost 0 bases to trimming and J lost 8 bases, with 13 bases between them. CDR3 nucleotide sequence: TGTGCCTGGAGTGTTGAAGGGCGCGGGGGCTACACCTTC. The encoded protein is CAWSVEGRGGYTF. Based on the CDR3 plus reference TRBV30 and TRBJ1-2, the full variable domain is SQTIHQWPATLVQPVGSPLSLECTVEGTSNPNLYWYRQAAGRGLQLLFYSVGIGQISSEVPQNLSASRPQDRQFILSSKKLLLSDSGFYLCAWSVEGRGGYTFGSGTRLTVV.

V usage is TRBV6-5 and J usage is TRBJ1-1, with D possibly TRBD1 on 6 matching bases. Germline lookup yields CDR1 MNHEY and CDR2 SVGAGI. This CDR3 has 14 residues. The V and J ends lost 7 bases and 3 bases respectively, with 15 bases between them. The CDR3 DNA reads as TGTGCCAGCACCGAACAGGGTCCGGACACTGAAGCTTTCTTT. This codes for CASTEQGPDTEAFF.

V is TRBV7-8 and J is TRBJ2-1; D remains unclear. Trimming pared 0 bases from V and 0 bases from J, leaving 12 bases between. Germline CDR1 SGHVS, CDR2 FQNEAQ. The CDR3 runs to 17 residues. CDR3 nucleotides: TGTGCCAGCAGCTTAGCGTATGGTGGCATCTCCTACAATGAGCAGTTCTTC. Translating it yields CASSLAYGGISYNEQFF.

The chain carries TRBV19 and TRBJ2-1; 9 bases are a match to TRBD2. This CDR3 contains 17 residues. V dropped 7 bases and J dropped 3; count of bases not matched to a gene: 13. Germline CDR1 is LNHDA and CDR2 is SQIVND (reference sequence). CDR3 region: CASTQNTGLAIYNEQFF. In nucleotides, the CDR3 is TGTGCCAGTACCCAAAATACGGGACTAGCTATCTACAATGAGCAGTTCTTC.

The chain employs TRBV6-6 and TRBJ2-2; maybe TRBD2 (6 bases). Trimming removed 7 bases at V and 2 bases at J, with 8 bases between. From germline, CDR1 is MNHNY and CDR2 SVGAGI (reference sequence). CDR3 length: 13 amino acids. The CDR3 is CASKRANTGELFF. For the CDR3, the DNA is TGTGCCAGCAAGCGGGCCAACACCGGGGAGCTGTTTTTT.

This chain connects TRBV11-2 to TRBJ1-1, with 7 bases aligning to TRBD1. Germline CDR1 reads SGHAT; CDR2 reads FQNNGV. The length of the CDR3 is 13 residues. The ends lost 1 base at V and 10 bases at J; junction bases unmatched: 6. The CDR3 protein is CASSLGARGIAFF. The CDR3 coding sequence is TGTGCCAGCAGCTTAGGCGCCAGGGGGATAGCTTTCTTT.

The gene calls are TRBV7-9 and TRBJ2-1, with D tentatively TRBD1 (6 bases). CDR3 length: 18 amino acids. Trimming removed 5 bases from V and 3 bases from J, with 23 bases in between. Germline V gene sequence: CDR1 SEHNR, CDR2 FQNEAQ (reference sequence). CDR3 nucleotide sequence: TGTGCCAGCAGCCGTAGCCTTAACACAGGGACGGGCTACAATGAGCAGTTCTTC. Translating gives CASSRSLNTGTGYNEQFF.